This T cell receptor beta chain was captured in a study of shared clonotypes between healthy human individuals. Notes on the study in general: Sampling covered nothing but blood. Tissue TCR repertoires likely differ from those found in blood. It was the non-shared clonotypes that had lower generation probabilities than clonotypes shared by all four donors.

Under the authors' procedure: ImmunoSEQ supplied junction-only sequences lacking quality scores, so filtering was different. The assay was immunoSEQ multiplex PCR, and TCRdb's table has in-frame clones only and misses some. The V and J calls and clone size were taken over from that table, and D and trimming were inferred from the DNA. The sample consists of around 320,000 clones, around 86% of them appearing once. About this clone: The antigen remains undetermined.

The CDR3 sequence is 13 residues long. From germline, CDR1 is LNHNV and CDR2 YYDKDF (reference sequence). Trimming removed 10 bases from V and 4 bases from J, with 14 bases in between. Sample: memory CD8+ T cells sorted from blood. Specified subset: CD45RO+ cells pooled with CCR7-negative TemRA cells. V is TRBV15 and J is TRBJ2-1; D possibly corresponds to TRBD2 (6 bases). The TCR originated in a man aged 18-30 years in good health. CDR3 nucleotide sequence: TGTGCCATCGCCGGGACTTCATACAATGAGCAGTTCTTC. As protein: CAIAGTSYNEQFF.